This note documents a single T cell receptor (beta chain) sequence. The sample is drawn from a study of shared clonotypes between healthy human individuals. Each subset's genomic DNA was split evenly across several immunoSEQ plates. TCRdb's copy holds only in-frame clones and misses some; the assay was immunoSEQ multiplex PCR. Of approximately 600,000 clones in the sample, around 96% were seen once. The V gene end was trimmed by 1 base and the J gene end by 1 base; junction bases not matched to a gene: 13. The CDR3 consists of 19 residues. Germline-derived CDR1 and CDR2 are MRHNA and SNTAGT. CD45RO-negative CD8 cells positively selected for CCR7 made up the naive population, which excluded terminally differentiated effector memory CD45RA+ cells.

This clonotype was sampled from a woman in her twenties or thirties in good health. The chain couples TRBV6-4 to TRBJ1-2; TRBD1 agrees at 9 bases. The sequencing sample was made of naive CD8+ T cells sorted from blood. The CDR3 region has the DNA TGTGCCAGCAGTGACTTTTACCGGGACAGGGCGAAAAATAACTATGGCTACACCTTC. This translates into CASSDFYRDRAKNNYGYTF.